Shown below are 17 T cell receptor beta chains from a single sample sequenced in a study of cytomegalovirus exposure and HLA in healthy donors. It was with 60 Vbeta and 13 Jbeta primers that the PCR ran. Here immunoSEQ multiplex PCR was the method, and the copy in TCRdb shows in-frame clones only, minus some. Of approximately 160,000 clones detected, about 64% appear once; the ten largest clones hold about 1.3%. Sequenced material: PBMCs. Receptors were obtained from a man in his fifties or sixties in good health and CMV-seronegative.

The chain is built from TRBV5-1 and TRBJ2-3, with TRBD2 identical over 12 bases. Germline V lookup: CDR1 SGHRS, CDR2 YFSETQ. Trimming removed 2 bases from V and 1 base from J; junction bases left unmatched: 11. The CDR3 length is 19 residues. For the CDR3, the DNA is TGCGCCAGCAGCTTAGGTGCTAGCGGGGGGGTAAGGGGCACAGATACGCAGTATTTT. Amino acids: CASSLGASGGVRGTDTQYF.

The chain joins TRBV19 to TRBJ2-5, with a tentative D call TRBD1 (6 bases). The CDR3 is made up of 13 amino acids. Germline V gene data show CDR1 as LNHDA and CDR2 as SQIVND (reference sequence). V was cut by 4 bases and J by 3 bases, with 9 bases left in between. The CDR3, as DNA: TGTGCCAGTAGTAGAGGACAGAAAGAGACCCAGTACTTC. The encoded protein is CASSRGQKETQYF.

V gene TRBV4-1 combines with J gene TRBJ2-7; a weak D match, TRBD1 (5 bases). Germline-derived CDR1 and CDR2 are MGHRA and YSYEKL. The CDR3 runs to 14 residues. Trimming took 1 base from V and 3 from J, leaving 10 bases between them. In DNA form, the CDR3 reads TGCGCCAGCAGCCAAGGGCAGGGCCTCTACGAGCAGTACTTC. Protein product: CASSQGQGLYEQYF.

The chain couples TRBV6-1 to TRBJ1-3, with 8 nucleotides matching TRBD1. CDR3 length: 18 residues. From germline, CDR1 is MNHNS and CDR2 SASEGT. J gave up 3 bases and V 2 bases, and 12 bases lay outside the gene matches. This chain's CDR3 is CASSERAFDRGGGNTIYF. The CDR3 DNA reads TGTGCCAGCAGTGAAAGAGCCTTCGACAGGGGTGGTGGAAACACCATATATTTT.

This clone was observed once. V is TRBV5-1 and J is TRBJ1-1; perhaps TRBD1 as D (5 bases). Germline V gene lookup returns CDR1 SGHRS and CDR2 YFSETQ. Trimming left V 2 bases short and J 6 bases short, with 17 bases between. This CDR3 comprises 15 residues. CDR3 nucleotides: TGCGCCAGCAGCTTTAACGGCGGGGGTAGGCCTGAAGCTTTCTTT. Translation gives CASSFNGGGRPEAFF.

This clone was recorded only once. The genes are TRBV7-9 and TRBJ2-7; maybe TRBD1 (6 bases). CDR3 length: 18 amino acids. The germline V gene encodes CDR1 SEHNR and CDR2 FQNEAQ (reference sequence). Trimming cost V 5 bases and J 1 base, with 24 bases left between them. CDR3 in DNA: TGTGCCAGCAGCCTTTTTCGGTGGGAAACAGGGAAGTCCTACGAGCAGTACTTC. It specifies CASSLFRWETGKSYEQYF.

This rearrangement joins TRBV5-1 to TRBJ2-7; TRBD1 matches at 9 bases. From germline, CDR1 is SGHRS and CDR2 YFSETQ. The CDR3 has 16 residues. With 0 bases clipped from V and 6 bases from J, the junction kept 10 bases outside the gene matches. The CDR3 DNA reads as TGCGCCAGCAGCTTGGCCCCGGGACAGGGTACGACCGAGCAGTACTTC. The encoded protein is CASSLAPGQGTTEQYF.

Details on this clone: One end of the junction does not line up with germline, which may come from a read error. This sequence joins TRBV7-9 and TRBJ1-1, with 7 positions matching TRBD1. The CDR3 has 15 amino acids. Germline CDR1 reads SEHNR; CDR2 reads FQNEAQ (reference sequence). The CDR3 loop reads CASSYEGARNAEAFF. In DNA form, the CDR3 reads TGTGCCAGCAGTTACGAGGGGGCGAGGAACGCTGAAGCTTTCTTT.

The V gene is TRBV27, the J gene TRBJ2-7; D unclear. The germline V and J ends were trimmed by 6 bases and 0 bases, with 15 bases remaining between them. The CDR3 spans 15 residues. In germline, CDR1 is MNHEY, CDR2 SMNVEV (reference sequence). The CDR3 region is CASRTRSGSSYEQYF. The CDR3 DNA reads TGTGCCAGCAGGACGCGGTCCGGCAGCTCCTACGAGCAGTACTTC.

CDR3 nucleotide sequence: TGTGCCACCCAGGACAGGGCGAACACTGAAGCTTTCTTT. This translates into CATQDRANTEAFF. The chain carries TRBV19 and TRBJ1-1, with 8 bases identical to TRBD1. Per germline, CDR1 LNHDA and CDR2 SQIVND (reference sequence). With V trimmed by 10 bases and J by 1 base, 5 bases remained unmatched. This CDR3 has 13 residues.

The CDR3 is CASTLDRVSDTQYF. The CDR3 nucleotides read TGTGCCAGCACCCTGGACAGAGTATCAGATACGCAGTATTTT. The chain joins TRBV6-1 to TRBJ2-3; perhaps TRBD1 as D (6 bases). Trimming took 7 bases from V and 4 from J, leaving 15 bases between them. The CDR3 loop spans 14 amino acids. Germline CDR1 MNHNS, CDR2 SASEGT.

The rearrangement uses TRBV7-9 and TRBJ1-5, with TRBD1 as a possible D gene (6 bases). The CDR3 extends over 15 amino acids. The germline gives CDR1 SEHNR, CDR2 FQNEAQ (reference sequence). The V end was cut by 1 base, the J end by 4 bases, with 11 bases between. The CDR3 reads CASSLGGGTNQPQHF. CDR3 nucleotide sequence: TGTGCCAGCAGCTTAGGGGGGGGCACTAATCAGCCCCAGCATTTT.

The V call is TRBV29-1, the J call TRBJ1-1; 10 positions agree with TRBD1. The J segment lost 2 bases and the V segment lost 6 bases, leaving 15 bases of the junction unmatched. There are 17 residues in the CDR3. Germline lookup yields CDR1 SQVTM and CDR2 ANQGSEA. CDR3 DNA: TGCAGCGTCACGGGACAGGGGATTTTGGGGGCAAACACTGAAGCTTTCTTT. Amino acids: CSVTGQGILGANTEAFF.

This clone is a singleton in its sample. V usage is TRBV27 and J usage is TRBJ1-2, with a tentative D call TRBD1 (5 bases). The CDR3 covers 14 residues. The V end lost 5 bases, the J end lost 0 bases, and 10 bases lay between the germline ends. Germline loops: CDR1 MNHEY, CDR2 SMNVEV (reference sequence). CDR3 bases: TGTGCCAGCAGTCTCAAGGGGCCTAACTATGGCTACACCTTC. It specifies CASSLKGPNYGYTF.

The chain employs TRBV7-9 and TRBJ1-2, with D hard to call. Germline lookup yields CDR1 SEHNR and CDR2 FQNEAQ (reference sequence). This CDR3 is 13 amino acids long. The V end lost 1 base, the J end lost 4 bases, and 7 bases lay between the germline ends. The CDR3 DNA follows: TGTGCCAGCAGCTTAGTGGAGGTCTATGGCTACACCTTC. This gives the protein CASSLVEVYGYTF.

The chain uses TRBV7-8 and TRBJ1-2; 11 positions agree with TRBD1. The V gene end was trimmed by 5 bases and the J gene end by 6 bases; junction bases not matched to a gene: 2. Germline CDR1 is SGHVS and CDR2 is FQNEAQ. The length of the CDR3 is 13 residues. The CDR3 DNA sequence: TGTGCCAGCAGCAAGGACAGGGGGCATGGCTACACCTTC. Protein product: CASSKDRGHGYTF.

V usage is TRBV7-8 and J usage is TRBJ2-7; 8 bases fit TRBD1. The CDR3 contains 16 residues. Germline V gene data show CDR1 as SGHVS and CDR2 as FQNEAQ. The V segment lost 2 bases and the J segment 5 bases; nucleotides outside the gene matches: 11. The CDR3: CASSLLLWTGRDEQYF. In nucleotides, the CDR3 is TGTGCCAGCAGCTTATTGTTATGGACAGGGAGAGACGAGCAGTACTTC. Full variable domain (missing parts from reference TRBV7-8 and TRBJ2-7): GAGVSQSPRYKVAKRGQDVALRCDPISGHVSLFWYQQALGQGPEFLTYFQNEAQLDKSGLPSDRFFAERPEGSVSTLKIQRTQQEDSAVYLCASSLLLWTGRDEQYFGPGTRLTVT.